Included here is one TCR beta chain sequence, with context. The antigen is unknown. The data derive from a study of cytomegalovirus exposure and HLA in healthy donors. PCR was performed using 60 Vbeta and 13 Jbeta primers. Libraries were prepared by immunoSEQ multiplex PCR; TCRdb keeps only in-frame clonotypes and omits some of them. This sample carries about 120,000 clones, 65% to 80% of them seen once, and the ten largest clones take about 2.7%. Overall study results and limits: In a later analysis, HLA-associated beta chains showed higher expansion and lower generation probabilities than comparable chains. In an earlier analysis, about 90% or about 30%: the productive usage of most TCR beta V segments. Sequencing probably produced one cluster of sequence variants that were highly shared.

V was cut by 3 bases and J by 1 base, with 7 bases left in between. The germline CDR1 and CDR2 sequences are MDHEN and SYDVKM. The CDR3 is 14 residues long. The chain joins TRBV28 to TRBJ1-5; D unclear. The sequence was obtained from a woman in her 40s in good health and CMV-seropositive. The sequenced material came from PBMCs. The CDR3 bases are TGTGCCAGCAGTTTGGAGCAGAGCAATCAGCCCCAGCATTTT. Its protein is CASSLEQSNQPQHF.